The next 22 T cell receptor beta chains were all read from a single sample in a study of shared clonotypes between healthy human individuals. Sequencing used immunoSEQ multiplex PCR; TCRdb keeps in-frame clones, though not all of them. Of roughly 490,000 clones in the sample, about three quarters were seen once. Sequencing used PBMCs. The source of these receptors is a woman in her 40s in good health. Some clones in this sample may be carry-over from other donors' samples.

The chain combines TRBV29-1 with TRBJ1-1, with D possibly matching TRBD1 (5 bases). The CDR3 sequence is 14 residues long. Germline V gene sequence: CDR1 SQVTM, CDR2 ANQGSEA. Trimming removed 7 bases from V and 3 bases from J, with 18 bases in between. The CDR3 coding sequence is TGCAGCGCTCAATTGGGGCTCTTGGACACTGAAGCTTTCTTT. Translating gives CSAQLGLLDTEAFF.

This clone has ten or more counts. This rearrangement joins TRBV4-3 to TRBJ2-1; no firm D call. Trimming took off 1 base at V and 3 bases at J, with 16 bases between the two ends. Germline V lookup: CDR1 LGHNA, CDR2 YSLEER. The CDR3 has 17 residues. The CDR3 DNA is TGCGCCAGCAGCCAAGGCTATTCCCGCGAACACTACAATGAGCAGTTCTTC. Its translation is CASSQGYSREHYNEQFF.

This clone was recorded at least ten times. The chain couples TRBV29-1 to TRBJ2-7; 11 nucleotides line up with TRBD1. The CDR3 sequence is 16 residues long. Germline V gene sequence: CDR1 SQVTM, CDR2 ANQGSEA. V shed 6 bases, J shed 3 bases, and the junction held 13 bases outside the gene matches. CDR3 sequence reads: CSVIPQGQGDFYEQYF. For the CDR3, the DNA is TGCAGCGTGATCCCCCAGGGACAGGGGGATTTCTACGAGCAGTACTTC.

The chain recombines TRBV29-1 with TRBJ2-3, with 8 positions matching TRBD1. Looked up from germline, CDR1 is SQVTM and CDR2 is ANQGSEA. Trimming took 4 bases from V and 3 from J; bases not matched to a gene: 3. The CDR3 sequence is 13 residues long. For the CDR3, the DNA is TGCAGCGTTGGGACAGGGATTACAGATACGCAGTATTTT. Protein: CSVGTGITDTQYF.

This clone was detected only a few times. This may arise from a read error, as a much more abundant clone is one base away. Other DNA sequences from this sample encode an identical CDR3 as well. CDR3 loop: CASSLGVGPRPYF. The CDR3 nucleotides are TGTGCCAGCAGCCTAGGGGTTGGGCCCAGGCCGTACTTC. This chain joins TRBV7-9 and TRBJ2-7, with D maybe TRBD1 (5 bases). The V gene lost 5 bases and the J gene lost 12 bases, with 20 bases spanning the gap. This CDR3 spans 13 amino acids. Per the germline V gene, CDR1 is SEHNR and CDR2 is FQNEAQ (reference sequence).

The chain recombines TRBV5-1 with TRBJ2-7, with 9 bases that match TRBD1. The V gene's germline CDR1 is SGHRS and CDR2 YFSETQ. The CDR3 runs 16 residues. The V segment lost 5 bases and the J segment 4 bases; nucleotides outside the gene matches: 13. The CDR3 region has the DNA TGCGCCAGCAGAGGGGGGACCGGGACAGGGAGGTACGAGCAGTACTTC. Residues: CASRGGTGTGRYEQYF.

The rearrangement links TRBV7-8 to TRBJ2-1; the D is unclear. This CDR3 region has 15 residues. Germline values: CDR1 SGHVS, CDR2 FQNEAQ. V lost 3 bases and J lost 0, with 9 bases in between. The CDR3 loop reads CASSLTESSYNEQFF. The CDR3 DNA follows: TGTGCCAGCAGCTTGACTGAGAGCTCCTACAATGAGCAGTTCTTC.

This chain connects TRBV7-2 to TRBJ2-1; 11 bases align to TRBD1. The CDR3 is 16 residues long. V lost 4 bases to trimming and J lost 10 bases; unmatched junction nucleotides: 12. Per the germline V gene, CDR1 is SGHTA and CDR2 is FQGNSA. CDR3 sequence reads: CASSYPRDRGTLEQFF. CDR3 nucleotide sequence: TGTGCCAGCAGCTACCCCCGGGACAGGGGGACTCTGGAGCAGTTCTTC.

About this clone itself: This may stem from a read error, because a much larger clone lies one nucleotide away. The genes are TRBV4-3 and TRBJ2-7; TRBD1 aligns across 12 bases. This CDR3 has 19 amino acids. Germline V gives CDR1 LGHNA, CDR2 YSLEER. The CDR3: CASSLMAGTGGAESYERYF. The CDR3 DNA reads TGCGCCAGCAGCCTTATGGCCGGGACAGGGGGCGCAGAGTCCTACGAGCGGTACTTC.

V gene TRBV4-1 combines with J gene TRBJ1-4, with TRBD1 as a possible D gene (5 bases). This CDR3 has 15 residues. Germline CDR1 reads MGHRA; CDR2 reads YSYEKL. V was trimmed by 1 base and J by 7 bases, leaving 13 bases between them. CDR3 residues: CASSQVGRAVEKLFF. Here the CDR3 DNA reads TGCGCCAGCAGCCAAGTCGGCAGGGCGGTTGAAAAACTGTTTTTT.

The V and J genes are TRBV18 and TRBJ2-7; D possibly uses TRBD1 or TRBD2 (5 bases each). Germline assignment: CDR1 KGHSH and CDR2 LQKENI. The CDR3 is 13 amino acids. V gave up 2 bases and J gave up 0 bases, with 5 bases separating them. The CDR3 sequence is CASSPGGSYEQYF. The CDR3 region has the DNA TGTGCCAGCTCACCAGGGGGCTCCTACGAGCAGTACTTC.

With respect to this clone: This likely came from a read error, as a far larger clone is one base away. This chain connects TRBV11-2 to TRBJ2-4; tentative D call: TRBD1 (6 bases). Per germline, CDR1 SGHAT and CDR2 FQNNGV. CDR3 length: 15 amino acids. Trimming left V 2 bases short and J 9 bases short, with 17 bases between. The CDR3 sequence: CASSLPWGRGPIQYF. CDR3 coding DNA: TGTGCCAGCAGCTTACCCTGGGGCAGGGGACCCATTCAGTACTTC.

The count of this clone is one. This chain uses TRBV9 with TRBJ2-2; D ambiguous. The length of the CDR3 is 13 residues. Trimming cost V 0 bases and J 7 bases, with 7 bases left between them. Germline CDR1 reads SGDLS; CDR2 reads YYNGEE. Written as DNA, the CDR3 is TGTGCCAGCAGCGTAGGGGCTGGCGGGGAGCTGTTTTTT. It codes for CASSVGAGGELFF.

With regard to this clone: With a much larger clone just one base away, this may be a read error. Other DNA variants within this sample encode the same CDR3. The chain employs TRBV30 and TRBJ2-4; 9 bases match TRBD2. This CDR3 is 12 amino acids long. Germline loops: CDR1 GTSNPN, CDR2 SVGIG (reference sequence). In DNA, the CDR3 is TGTGCTTGGAGTAGGACTAGCGACATTCAGTACTTC. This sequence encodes CAWSRTSDIQYF.

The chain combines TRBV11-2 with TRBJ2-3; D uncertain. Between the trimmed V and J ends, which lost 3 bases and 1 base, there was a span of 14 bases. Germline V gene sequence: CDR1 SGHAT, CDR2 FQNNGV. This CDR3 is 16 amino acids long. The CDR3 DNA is TGTGCCAGCAGCTTCAACCCCCGAGTCGGCACAGATACGCAGTATTTT. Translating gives CASSFNPRVGTDTQYF.

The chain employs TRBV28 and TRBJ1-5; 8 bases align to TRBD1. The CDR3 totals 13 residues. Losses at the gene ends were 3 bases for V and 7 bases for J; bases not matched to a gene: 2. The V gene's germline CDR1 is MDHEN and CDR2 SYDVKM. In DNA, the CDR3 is TGTGCCAGCAGTTTCAGGGGGCGCCAGCCCCAGCATTTT. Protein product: CASSFRGRQPQHF.

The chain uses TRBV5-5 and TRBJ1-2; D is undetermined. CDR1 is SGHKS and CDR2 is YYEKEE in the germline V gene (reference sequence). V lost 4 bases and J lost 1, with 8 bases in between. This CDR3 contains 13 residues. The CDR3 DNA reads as TGTGCCAGCAGCCATCCCTTTAACTATGGCTACACCTTC. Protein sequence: CASSHPFNYGYTF. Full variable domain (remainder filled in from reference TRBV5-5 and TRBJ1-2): DAGVTQSPTHLIKTRGQQVTLRCSPISGHKSVSWYQQVLGQGPQFIFQYYEKEERGRGNFPDRFSARQFPNYSSELNVNALLLGDSALYLCASSHPFNYGYTFGSGTRLTVV.

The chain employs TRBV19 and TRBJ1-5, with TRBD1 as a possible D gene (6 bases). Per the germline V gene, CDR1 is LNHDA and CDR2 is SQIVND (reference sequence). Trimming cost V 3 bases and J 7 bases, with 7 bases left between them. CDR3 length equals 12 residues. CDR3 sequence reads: CASSITGQPQHF. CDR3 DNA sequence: TGTGCCAGTAGTATTACAGGGCAGCCCCAGCATTTT.

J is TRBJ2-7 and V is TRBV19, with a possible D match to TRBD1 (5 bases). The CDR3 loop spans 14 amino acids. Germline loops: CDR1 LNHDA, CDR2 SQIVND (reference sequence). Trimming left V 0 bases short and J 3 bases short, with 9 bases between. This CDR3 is CASSIDDRGYEQYF. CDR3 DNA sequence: TGTGCCAGTAGTATAGACGACAGAGGCTACGAGCAGTACTTC.

CDR3 in DNA: TGTGCCAGCAGTTCGCGACAGGGATCCACTGAAGCTTTCTTT. Amino acid sequence: CASSSRQGSTEAFF. J is TRBJ1-1 and V is TRBV27; 7 positions agree with TRBD1. This CDR3 region has 14 residues. Trimming took 4 bases from V and 4 from J; bases not matched to a gene: 6. Germline CDR1 is MNHEY and CDR2 is SMNVEV (reference sequence).

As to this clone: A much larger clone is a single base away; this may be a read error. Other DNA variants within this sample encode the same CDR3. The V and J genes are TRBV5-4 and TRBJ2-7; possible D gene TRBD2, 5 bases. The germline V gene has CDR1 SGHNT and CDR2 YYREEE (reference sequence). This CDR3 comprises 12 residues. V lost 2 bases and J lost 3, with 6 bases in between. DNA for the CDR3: TGTGCCAGCAGCTTCGGGATCTACGAGCAGTACTTC. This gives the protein CASSFGIYEQYF. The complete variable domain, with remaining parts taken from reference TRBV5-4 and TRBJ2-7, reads ETGVTQSPTHLIKTRGQQVTLRCSSQSGHNTVSWYQQALGQGPQFIFQYYREEENGRGNFPPRFSGLQFPNYSSELNVNALELDDSALYLCASSFGIYEQYFGPGTRLTVT.

This chain's CDR3 is CSARFSTEAFF. CDR3 DNA: TGCAGTGCGAGATTCAGCACTGAAGCTTTCTTT. The rearrangement joins TRBV20-1 to TRBJ1-1; D ambiguous. Trimming took off 6 bases at V and 4 bases at J, with 9 bases between the two ends. There are 11 residues in the CDR3. CDR1 and CDR2 (germline): DFQATT, SNEGSKA (reference sequence).